The 20 T cell receptor beta chains below were found in one sample sequenced in a study of shared clonotypes between healthy human individuals. Sequencing was performed with immunoSEQ multiplex PCR; in TCRdb, only in-frame clones are kept and a portion is missing. The data contain some 650,000 clones, around 97% of them seen just once; the ten biggest clones take up 0.057%. Sequencing used naive CD4+ T cells sorted from blood. Subset described: CD45RA+ positively selected. The receptor source for this set is a young woman in good health.

This clone appeared once. The V gene is TRBV30, the J gene TRBJ1-3; no firm D call. This CDR3 is 15 amino acids long. Germline CDR1 and CDR2: GTSNPN and SVGIG (reference sequence). Deletions cut 3 bases from V and 7 bases from J, with 19 bases between. As DNA, the CDR3 is TGTGCCTGGAGCAACACTTGGGTTTTCGGGAACACCATATATTTT. Its protein is CAWSNTWVFGNTIYF.

The V call is TRBV18, the J call TRBJ2-2; D not certain. Germline V gene lookup returns CDR1 KGHSH and CDR2 LQKENI. Trimming stripped 7 bases from V and 5 bases from J, with 8 bases between. The CDR3 sequence is 12 residues long. CDR3 sequence: CASFSITGELFF. CDR3 nucleotide sequence: TGTGCCAGCTTCTCAATTACCGGGGAGCTGTTTTTT.

This rearrangement joins TRBV11-2 to TRBJ1-2; D may be TRBD1 (5 bases). The V end was cut by 4 bases, the J end by 7 bases, with 13 bases between. The germline V gene encodes CDR1 SGHAT and CDR2 FQNNGV. The CDR3 sequence is 13 residues long. CDR3 residues: CASSSTGGSGYTF. The CDR3 bases are TGTGCCAGCAGCTCCACGGGGGGAAGTGGCTACACCTTC.

The chain combines TRBV11-3 with TRBJ2-1; 9 bases agree with TRBD2. CDR3 length equals 18 residues. Germline V gene lookup returns CDR1 SGHNT and CDR2 YENEEA. The V and J ends lost 0 bases and 4 bases, in that order; junction bases with no gene match: 10. The CDR3 reads CASSLDRLATSGYNEQFF. The CDR3 DNA sequence: TGTGCCAGCAGCTTAGATCGGTTGGCGACTAGCGGTTACAATGAGCAGTTCTTC.

The chain carries TRBV28 and TRBJ2-2; 7 bases line up with TRBD1. CDR1 is MDHEN, CDR2 SYDVKM, per germline. The V segment lost 10 bases and the J segment 6 bases; nucleotides outside the gene matches: 11. This CDR3 has 14 amino acids. The CDR3 reads CATRDSRRAGELFF. CDR3 in DNA: TGTGCCACCAGGGACAGTAGAAGGGCCGGGGAGCTGTTTTTT.

This clone was seen a single time. The rearrangement joins TRBV28 to TRBJ2-7; 7 positions agree with TRBD1. V lost 1 base, J lost 3 bases, and 12 bases stayed unmatched. Germline V CDR1 and CDR2: MDHEN, SYDVKM. The CDR3 loop spans 17 amino acids. Here the CDR3 reads CASSLYSPGTAFYEQYF. DNA of the CDR3: TGTGCCAGCAGTTTATACTCCCCCGGGACAGCCTTCTACGAGCAGTACTTC.

The V and J genes are TRBV11-2 and TRBJ2-1, with TRBD1 matching over 12 bases. J was trimmed by 9 bases and V by 3 bases; bases with no gene match: 6. Germline V gene sequence: CDR1 SGHAT, CDR2 FQNNGV. This CDR3 has 15 residues. The CDR3 is CASSLVGTGGSEQFF. The CDR3, as DNA: TGTGCCAGCAGCTTGGTAGGGACAGGGGGCTCTGAGCAGTTCTTC.

The chain has TRBV5-4 and TRBJ1-5, with unresolved D. The CDR3 spans 13 residues. V gave up 4 bases and J gave up 5 bases, with 10 bases separating them. Germline loops: CDR1 SGHNT, CDR2 YYREEE (reference sequence). The CDR3 DNA is TGTGCCAGCAGCCCGAACGGGGATCAGCCCCAGCATTTT. This gives the protein CASSPNGDQPQHF.

This chain uses TRBV21-1 with TRBJ2-5. TRBJ2-7 explains the end of the DNA better; the J call may be wrong. TRBV21-1 has pseudogene status. The CDR3 has 15 amino acids. The CDR3 DNA sequence: TGTGCCAGCAGCAAGGAATCAAGACCCGTCTACGAGCAGTACTTC. Protein sequence: CASSKESRPVYEQYF.

The chain combines TRBV28 with TRBJ2-2; no clear D gene. The germline V gene encodes CDR1 MDHEN and CDR2 SYDVKM. Between the trimmed V and J ends, which lost 1 base and 3 bases, there was a span of 9 bases. The length of the CDR3 is 15 residues. The CDR3 is CASSLSVLYTGELFF. Here the CDR3 DNA reads TGTGCCAGCAGTTTATCCGTGCTGTACACCGGGGAGCTGTTTTTT. The variable domain in full, with the rest retrieved from reference TRBV28 and TRBJ2-2, is DVKVTQSSRYLVKRTGEKVFLECVQDMDHENMFWYRQDPGLGLRLIYFSYDVKMKEKGDIPEGYSVSREKKERFSLILESASTNQTSMYLCASSLSVLYTGELFFGEGSRLTVL.

CDR3: CSVGGYSYNEQFF. The CDR3 nucleotides read TGCAGCGTGGGGGGTTATTCCTACAATGAGCAGTTCTTC. The chain links TRBV29-1 to TRBJ2-1, with D possibly TRBD2 on 6 matching bases. This CDR3 contains 13 residues. From germline, CDR1 is SQVTM and CDR2 ANQGSEA. Trimming stripped 6 bases from V and 1 base from J, with 10 bases between.

The rearrangement uses TRBV19 and TRBJ2-7; TRBD2 matches 11 bases. CDR3 size: 15 residues. Germline V gene lookup returns CDR1 LNHDA and CDR2 SQIVND (reference sequence). Trimming at V came to 6 bases and at J to 4 bases, leaving 8 bases not matched to a gene. CDR3 residues: CASSTLAGVEYEQYF. The CDR3 DNA sequence: TGTGCCAGTAGCACACTAGCGGGAGTCGAATACGAGCAGTACTTC. Full variable domain (rest looked up from reference TRBV19 and TRBJ2-7): DGGITQSPKYLFRKEGQNVTLSCEQNLNHDAMYWYRQDPGQGLRLIYYSQIVNDFQKGDIAEGYSVSREKKESFPLTVTSAQKNPTAFYLCASSTLAGVEYEQYFGPGTRLTVT.

The CDR3 DNA reads TGTGCCAGCAGTGCCACTAGCGGTACCTACGAGCAGTACTTC. It translates to CASSATSGTYEQYF. The chain recombines TRBV27 with TRBJ2-7; TRBD2 matches 8 bases. CDR3 length: 14 amino acids. Trimming removed 5 bases from V and 2 bases from J; junction bases left unmatched: 5. The germline gives CDR1 MNHEY, CDR2 SMNVEV (reference sequence).

The rearrangement joins TRBV5-4 to TRBJ1-2; 7 bases agree with TRBD1. The germline V gene has CDR1 SGHNT and CDR2 YYREEE (reference sequence). This CDR3 spans 15 amino acids. V shed 4 bases and J 2 bases; nucleotides not matched to a gene: 8. The CDR3: CASSLKTGKNYGYTF. CDR3 coding DNA: TGTGCCAGCAGCCTTAAGACAGGGAAGAACTATGGCTACACCTTC.

V is TRBV28 and J is TRBJ2-2; TRBD1 might be the D (6 bases). V shed 6 bases and J shed 6 bases, with 17 bases lying between them. The CDR3 has 15 residues. Germline values: CDR1 MDHEN, CDR2 SYDVKM. The CDR3 sequence: CASSRSDRSSGELFF. CDR3 in DNA: TGTGCCAGCAGCCGGTCCGACAGGTCGTCCGGGGAGCTGTTTTTT.

The chain recombines TRBV21-1 with TRBJ2-7; the D segment call TRBD2 is taken from the table without a DNA check. TRBV21-1 is a listed pseudogene. The CDR3 is 16 residues long. In nucleotides, the CDR3 is TGTGCCAGCAGCAAAGTTCTAGGACTAGCGGGAGCCGAGCAGTACTTC. Translation: CASSKVLGLAGAEQYF.

This chain links TRBV2 with TRBJ2-3, with TRBD2 matching 7 bases. CDR3 length: 14 amino acids. V gave up 5 bases and J gave up 3 bases; unmatched junction bases: 5. Germline V gene sequence: CDR1 SNHLY, CDR2 FYNNEI. This chain's CDR3 is CASSFSGATDTQYF. The CDR3 DNA follows: TGTGCCAGCAGTTTCAGCGGGGCGACAGATACGCAGTATTTT.

The chain couples TRBV11-2 to TRBJ2-5; D is ambiguous. The J call may be in error: the DNA end matches TRBJ2-7 better. The CDR3 totals 13 residues. The germline V gene has CDR1 SGHAT and CDR2 FQNNGV. CDR3 in DNA: TGTGCCAGCAGCTTAGTGGGCGGCTACGAGCAGTACTTC. Encoded protein: CASSLVGGYEQYF.

This chain links TRBV6-1 with TRBJ2-7; D remains ambiguous. Germline V CDR1 and CDR2: MNHNS, SASEGT. V gave up 6 bases and J gave up 3 bases, with 6 bases separating them. The CDR3 totals 11 residues. CDR3 residues: CASSDNYEQYF. The CDR3 DNA is TGTGCCAGCAGCGACAACTACGAGCAGTACTTC.

The gene calls are TRBV10-3 and TRBJ1-2, with D hard to call. This CDR3 is built from 16 residues. Germline V gene lookup returns CDR1 ENHRY and CDR2 SYGVKD. The ends were cut back, 2 bases at V and 8 bases at J, with 21 bases in the middle. Here the CDR3 reads CAISERGGEAPRGYTF. CDR3 nucleotide sequence: TGTGCCATCAGTGAGCGGGGAGGAGAGGCTCCTCGGGGCTACACCTTC.